This TCR beta chain stems from a study of shared clonotypes between healthy human individuals. Study-level results: In this cohort, only blood was sampled, and tissue repertoires likely differ.

Sequencing was performed with immunoSEQ multiplex PCR; in TCRdb, only in-frame clones are kept and a portion is missing. Altogether 490,000 or so clones are present, roughly 85% being singletons, with the ten largest covering 10% to 15%. The CDR3 is 15 amino acids. Trimming at V came to 6 bases and at J to 0 bases, leaving 4 bases not matched to a gene. Looked up from germline, CDR1 is LNHDA and CDR2 is SQIVND (reference sequence). This clone was recorded only once. Its antigen is undetermined. This receptor was obtained from a woman between 40 and 55 years old in good health. Some clones in this sample may be carry-over from other donors' samples. The chain uses TRBV19 and TRBJ1-5, with 8 nucleotides matching TRBD1. Input material: PBMCs. The CDR3 DNA reads TGTGCCAGTAGACCACAGGGGGTTAGCAATCAGCCCCAGCATTTT. It specifies CASRPQGVSNQPQHF.